This is a list of T cell receptor beta chains from one sample in a study of cytomegalovirus exposure and HLA in healthy donors. Libraries were prepared by immunoSEQ multiplex PCR; TCRdb keeps only in-frame clonotypes and omits some of them. The record lists roughly 80,000 clones, of which the ten most abundant hold approximately 14%. The sequenced sample consisted of PBMCs. These receptors came from a man aged 50 to 60 in good health and CMV-seropositive. Both conserved end residues are part of each CDR3. Each record gives: J gene, D gene, V gene, CDR3 DNA, CDR3 protein. D genes are given only for firm matches.

J gene: TRBJ1-5; D gene: -; V gene: TRBV5-1; CDR3 DNA: TGCGCCAGTTCCCCCGGCACAGGTTCAGGACAGCCCCAGCATTTT; CDR3 protein: CASSPGTGSGQPQHF
J gene: TRBJ1-1; D gene: -; V gene: TRBV30; CDR3 DNA: TGTGCCGGCAGGGTCGGTGAAGCTTTCTTT; CDR3 protein: CAGRVGEAFF
J gene: TRBJ2-7; D gene: -; V gene: TRBV5-1; CDR3 DNA: TGCGCCAGCACCGATAAACGGGGGAACTACGAGCAGTACTTC; CDR3 protein: CASTDKRGNYEQYF
J gene: TRBJ1-3; D gene: TRBD1; V gene: TRBV5-8; CDR3 DNA: TGTGCCAGCACCGAAACAGGGGACTCTGGAAACACCATATATTTT; CDR3 protein: CASTETGDSGNTIYF
J gene: TRBJ1-1; D gene: -; V gene: TRBV28; CDR3 DNA: TGTGCCAGCAGTTCCCTAGGCACTGAAGCTTTCTTT; CDR3 protein: CASSSLGTEAFF
J gene: TRBJ1-1; D gene: TRBD1; V gene: TRBV19; CDR3 DNA: TGTGCCAGTAGCAAAGACCGGGACAGTCGACAGGCTTTCTTT; CDR3 protein: CASSKDRDSRQAFF
J gene: TRBJ1-2; D gene: -; V gene: TRBV15; CDR3 DNA: TGTGCCACCAGCAGAGATAAGGGGCGGAGGGTAGCTAACTATGGCTACACCTTC; CDR3 protein: CATSRDKGRRVANYGYTF
J gene: TRBJ2-6; D gene: -; V gene: TRBV27; CDR3 DNA: TGTGCCAGCAGTTTCCGCGCGGAGACTTTGTCAGGGGCCAACGTCCTGACTTTC; CDR3 protein: CASSFRAETLSGANVLTF
J gene: TRBJ1-1; D gene: TRBD1; V gene: TRBV5-6; CDR3 DNA: TGTGCCAGCACCCCCCTCCGGGACAGGGAGACTGAAGCTTTCTTT; CDR3 protein: CASTPLRDRETEAFF
J gene: TRBJ2-7; D gene: -; V gene: TRBV28; CDR3 DNA: TGTGCCAGCAGTTCCGGACTGAACTACGAGCAGTACTTC; CDR3 protein: CASSSGLNYEQYF
J gene: TRBJ1-5; D gene: TRBD1; V gene: TRBV6-6; CDR3 DNA: TGTGCCAGCAGTCCGACAGGGCACCAGCCCCAGCATTTT; CDR3 protein: CASSPTGHQPQHF
J gene: TRBJ2-3; D gene: -; V gene: TRBV19; CDR3 DNA: TGTGCCAGTAGTTCCTACAGGGATACAGATACGCAGTATTTT; CDR3 protein: CASSSYRDTDTQYF
J gene: TRBJ1-1; D gene: -; V gene: TRBV6-6; CDR3 DNA: TGTGCCAGCAGTTACGCCAGGGGCGTCGACACTGAAGCTTTCTTT; CDR3 protein: CASSYARGVDTEAFF
J gene: TRBJ1-3; D gene: TRBD1; V gene: TRBV30; CDR3 DNA: TGTGCCTGGTCACAGGGGGCCGCTGGAAACACCATATATTTT; CDR3 protein: CAWSQGAAGNTIYF
J gene: TRBJ2-5; D gene: -; V gene: TRBV11-3; CDR3 DNA: TGTGCCAGCAGCCCCGCCGGGGGACGGGAGACCCAGTACTTC; CDR3 protein: CASSPAGGRETQYF
J gene: TRBJ1-2; D gene: -; V gene: TRBV4-2; CDR3 DNA: TGTGCCAGCAGCCAATTTAGGGGCTATGGCTACACCTTC; CDR3 protein: CASSQFRGYGYTF
J gene: TRBJ2-7; D gene: -; V gene: TRBV10-3; CDR3 DNA: TGTGCCATCAGTCCCGAGCCTTCCTACGAGCAGTACTTC; CDR3 protein: CAISPEPSYEQYF
J gene: TRBJ2-3; D gene: -; V gene: TRBV5-1; CDR3 DNA: TGCGCCAGCACCGCGGGCAGAGGAGCCACAGATACGCAGTATTTT; CDR3 protein: CASTAGRGATDTQYF
J gene: TRBJ2-7; D gene: -; V gene: TRBV28; CDR3 DNA: TGTGCCAGCAGACCCATTGAGAGGTTTAATCCGAGCCACGAGCAGTACTTC; CDR3 protein: CASRPIERFNPSHEQYF
J gene: TRBJ2-3; D gene: TRBD2; V gene: TRBV7-2; CDR3 DNA: TGTGCCAGCAGCTTACGGGGGGGAAGAGCAGATACGCAGTATTTT; CDR3 protein: CASSLRGGRADTQYF
J gene: TRBJ1-2; D gene: TRBD1; V gene: TRBV6-6; CDR3 DNA: TGTGCCAGCAGTTCACCGCTGGGACAGGGACGAAGTGGCTACACCTTC; CDR3 protein: CASSSPLGQGRSGYTF
J gene: TRBJ2-2; D gene: TRBD1; V gene: TRBV25-1; CDR3 DNA: TGTGCCAGCAGTAAACAGGGGTCCGGGGAGCTGTTTTTT; CDR3 protein: CASSKQGSGELFF
J gene: TRBJ2-2; D gene: TRBD1; V gene: TRBV5-1; CDR3 DNA: TGCGCCAGCAGCTTGGGGACAGGCTACACCGGGGAGCTGTTTTTT; CDR3 protein: CASSLGTGYTGELFF
J gene: TRBJ1-2; D gene: TRBD1; V gene: TRBV10-3; CDR3 DNA: TGTGCCATCAGTCCAAATAGTATAGGACAGGGGTTAACCTATGGCTACACCTTC; CDR3 protein: CAISPNSIGQGLTYGYTF
J gene: TRBJ2-2; D gene: TRBD2; V gene: TRBV9; CDR3 DNA: TGTGCCAGCAGCGTAGAAGGAGCGGGAGGTGAAACCGGGGAGCTGTTTTTT; CDR3 protein: CASSVEGAGGETGELFF
J gene: TRBJ2-1; D gene: TRBD2; V gene: TRBV19; CDR3 DNA: TGTGCCAGTAAAGGACCGCCCGCGGGGGGGAGGAATGAGCAGTTCTTC; CDR3 protein: CASKGPPAGGRNEQFF
J gene: TRBJ1-5; D gene: -; V gene: TRBV6-5; CDR3 DNA: TGTGCCAGCAGCTCTACAGGGCTTAGCAATCAGCCCCAGCATTTT; CDR3 protein: CASSSTGLSNQPQHF
J gene: TRBJ2-7; D gene: -; V gene: TRBV7-9; CDR3 DNA: TGTGCCAGCAGCAAAGACAGGAGCGCCTACGAGCAGTACTTC; CDR3 protein: CASSKDRSAYEQYF
J gene: TRBJ2-5; D gene: -; V gene: TRBV20-1; CDR3 DNA: TGCAGTTCCCTCGCGGGGGAGACCCAGTACTTC; CDR3 protein: CSSLAGETQYF
J gene: TRBJ1-3; D gene: -; V gene: TRBV12-5; CDR3 DNA: TGTGCTAGTGGTTTGGCCGGGCGGGGTGTCTCTGGAAACACCATATATTTT; CDR3 protein: CASGLAGRGVSGNTIYF
J gene: TRBJ1-1; D gene: -; V gene: TRBV5-1; CDR3 DNA: TGCGCCAGCAGCTTCTTGACTAAGGACACTGAAGCTTTCTTT; CDR3 protein: CASSFLTKDTEAFF
J gene: TRBJ2-1; D gene: -; V gene: TRBV6-1; CDR3 DNA: TGTGCCAGCAGTGGGGACACCTACAATGAGCAGTTCTTC; CDR3 protein: CASSGDTYNEQFF
J gene: TRBJ2-2; D gene: -; V gene: TRBV6-1; CDR3 DNA: TGTGCCACGTGTCGGGGAGTGGACACCGGGGAGCTGTTTTTT; CDR3 protein: CATCRGVDTGELFF
J gene: TRBJ2-7; D gene: TRBD1; V gene: TRBV29-1; CDR3 DNA: TGCAGCGTTGGACAGGGGTTTATCTACGAGCAGTACTTC; CDR3 protein: CSVGQGFIYEQYF
J gene: TRBJ1-6; D gene: -; V gene: TRBV7-9; CDR3 DNA: TGTGCCAGCAGCTTAGAATGGGAGAATTCACCCCTCCACTTT; CDR3 protein: CASSLEWENSPLHF
J gene: TRBJ2-3; D gene: TRBD1; V gene: TRBV19; CDR3 DNA: TGTGCCAGTAGCCCTAGACAGGGCAGCACAGATACGCAGTATTTT; CDR3 protein: CASSPRQGSTDTQYF
J gene: TRBJ2-5; D gene: TRBD1; V gene: TRBV28; CDR3 DNA: TGTGCCAGCAGTTTATTGATCACAGGGGATACAGAGACCCAGTACTTC; CDR3 protein: CASSLLITGDTETQYF
J gene: TRBJ2-4; D gene: -; V gene: TRBV6-1; CDR3 DNA: TGTGCCAGCAGTGAAGTGAGTGCAGGGGAGTACTTC; CDR3 protein: CASSEVSAGEYF
J gene: TRBJ2-7; D gene: -; V gene: TRBV7-7; CDR3 DNA: TGTGCCAGCAGCCCGACCAGGGAGGTAAACGAGCAGTACTTC; CDR3 protein: CASSPTREVNEQYF
J gene: TRBJ1-5; D gene: TRBD1; V gene: TRBV4-1; CDR3 DNA: TGCGCCAGCAGCCAACAGGGGGCTGGCAATCAGCCCCAGCATTTT; CDR3 protein: CASSQQGAGNQPQHF
J gene: TRBJ2-3; D gene: -; V gene: TRBV7-2; CDR3 DNA: TGTGCCAGCAGCTTAGCTGGGACGGGGGGCACAGATACGCAGTATTTT; CDR3 protein: CASSLAGTGGTDTQYF
J gene: TRBJ1-6; D gene: TRBD1; V gene: TRBV6-5; CDR3 DNA: TGTGCCAGCAGATCCGGGACAGTTAATTCACCCCTCCACTTT; CDR3 protein: CASRSGTVNSPLHF
J gene: TRBJ1-5; D gene: -; V gene: TRBV10-3; CDR3 DNA: TGTGCCATCAGTGATGAGACAGGTATAGCAAATCAGCCCCAGCATTTT; CDR3 protein: CAISDETGIANQPQHF
J gene: TRBJ1-2; D gene: TRBD1; V gene: TRBV9; CDR3 DNA: TGTGCCAGCAGCCTACGGACAGGACGGGGTAACTATGGCTACACCTTC; CDR3 protein: CASSLRTGRGNYGYTF
J gene: TRBJ1-2; D gene: TRBD1; V gene: TRBV10-3; CDR3 DNA: TGTGCCATCAGGGAATCAGGGACAGGGGATGGCTACACCTTC; CDR3 protein: CAIRESGTGDGYTF
J gene: TRBJ1-1; D gene: TRBD1; V gene: TRBV4-1; CDR3 DNA: TGCGCCAGCAGCCAAGTTTTCGGACAGGGGGCAACTGAAGCTTTCTTT; CDR3 protein: CASSQVFGQGATEAFF
J gene: TRBJ2-5; D gene: -; V gene: TRBV7-2; CDR3 DNA: TGTGCCAGCAGCTCCCCGGGGTCGGGGACCCAGTACTTC; CDR3 protein: CASSSPGSGTQYF
J gene: TRBJ2-7; D gene: TRBD1; V gene: TRBV10-3; CDR3 DNA: TGTGCCATCAGTGCTACTTCCGGGACAGGGCTTAGTTCCCGATACGAGCAGTACTTC; CDR3 protein: CAISATSGTGLSSRYEQYF
J gene: TRBJ1-2; D gene: TRBD1; V gene: TRBV5-1; CDR3 DNA: TGCGCCAGCAGCTTGACCGGGACAGGGGAAGAAGGCTACACCTTC; CDR3 protein: CASSLTGTGEEGYTF
J gene: TRBJ2-5; D gene: -; V gene: TRBV7-2; CDR3 DNA: TGTGCCAGCAGCTTAGGGAGGGAGCAAGAGACCCAGTACTTC; CDR3 protein: CASSLGREQETQYF